This T cell receptor (beta chain) comes out of a study of blood T cells in healthy people across ages. The study, taken as a whole, reports: It was the long-lived donors that had more naive CD4+ cells and higher diversity than aged donors.

Through a sample-barcoded 5' primer and a J-beta primer mix, a second PCR was run for roughly 6 to 11 cycles. TCRdb itself ran the 5' RACE reads through MiXCR, one entry per CDR3 protein. The sample shows about 810,000 distinct CDR3 sequences, 36% of them seen only once. Worth noting for this clonotype: The antigen is unknown.

Peripheral blood was drawn, roughly 10 milliliters per donor. PBMCs numbering at least 7 million were isolated per sample. The sequencing input was blood. The clonotype comes from a man aged 18 to 30 in good health.

Here the CDR3 DNA reads TGCAGCGTTGCCGATCGAGTCGACAATCAGCCCCAGCATTTT. It specifies CSVADRVDNQPQHF. The chain has TRBV29-1 and TRBJ1-5, with D unresolved. Trimming removed 4 bases at V and 3 bases at J, with 13 bases between. CDR3 size: 14 residues. The germline gives CDR1 SQVTM, CDR2 ANQGSEA.